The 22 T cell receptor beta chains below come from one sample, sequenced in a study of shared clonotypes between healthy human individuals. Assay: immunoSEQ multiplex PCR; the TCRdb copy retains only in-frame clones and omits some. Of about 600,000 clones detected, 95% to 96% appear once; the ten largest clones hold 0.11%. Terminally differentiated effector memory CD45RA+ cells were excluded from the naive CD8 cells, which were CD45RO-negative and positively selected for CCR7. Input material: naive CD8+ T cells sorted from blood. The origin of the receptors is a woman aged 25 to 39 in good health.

CDR3 protein: CASSLASGTVPLNEQFF. CDR3 coding DNA: TGTGCCAGCAGCTTGGCTTCCGGGACAGTCCCTCTCAATGAGCAGTTCTTC. The chain carries TRBV5-6 and TRBJ2-1; TRBD1 matches 7 bases. Germline V gene lookup returns CDR1 SGHDT and CDR2 YYEEEE. V shed 0 bases, J shed 6 bases, and the junction held 12 bases outside the gene matches. The CDR3 is 17 amino acids.

CDR3 in DNA: TGTGCCAGCAGGGCTAGCCGAAGCTACGAGCAGTACTTC. Translating gives CASRASRSYEQYF. The chain employs TRBV2 and TRBJ2-7, with a possible D match to TRBD2 (5 bases). This CDR3 contains 13 residues. The V and J ends lost 6 bases and 3 bases respectively, with 12 bases between them. Germline CDR1 reads SNHLY; CDR2 reads FYNNEI. Together with reference TRBV2 and TRBJ2-7, the CDR3 gives the full variable domain: EPEVTQTPSHQVTQMGQEVILRCVPISNHLYFYWYRQILGQKVEFLVSFYNNEISEKSEIFDDQFSVERPDGSNFTLKIRSTKLEDSAMYFCASRASRSYEQYFGPGTRLTVT.

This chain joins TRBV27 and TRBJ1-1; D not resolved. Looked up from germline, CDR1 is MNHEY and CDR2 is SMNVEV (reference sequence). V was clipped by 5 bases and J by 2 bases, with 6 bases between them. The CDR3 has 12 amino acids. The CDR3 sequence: CASSGGNTEAFF. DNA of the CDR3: TGTGCCAGCAGTGGAGGAAACACTGAAGCTTTCTTT.

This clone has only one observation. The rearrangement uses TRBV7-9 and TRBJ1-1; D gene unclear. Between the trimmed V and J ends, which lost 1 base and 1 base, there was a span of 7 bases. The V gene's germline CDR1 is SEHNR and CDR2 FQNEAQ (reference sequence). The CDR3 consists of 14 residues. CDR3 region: CASSLGSTNTEAFF. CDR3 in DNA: TGTGCCAGCAGCTTAGGGTCAACGAACACTGAAGCTTTCTTT.

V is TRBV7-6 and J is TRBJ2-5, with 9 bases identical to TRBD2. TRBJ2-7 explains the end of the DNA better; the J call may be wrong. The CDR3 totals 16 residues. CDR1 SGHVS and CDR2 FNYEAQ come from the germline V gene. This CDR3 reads CASSLVVGGRAHEQYF. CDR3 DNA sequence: TGTGCCAGCAGCTTAGTCGTTGGCGGGAGGGCCCACGAGCAGTACTTC.

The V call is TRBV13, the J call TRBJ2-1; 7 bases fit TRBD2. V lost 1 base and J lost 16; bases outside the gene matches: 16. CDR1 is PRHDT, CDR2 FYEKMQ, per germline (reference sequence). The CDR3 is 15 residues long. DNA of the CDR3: TGTGCCAGCAGCTTAGCTCTGGAGAGGACTAGAGGGGACTTCTTC. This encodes CASSLALERTRGDFF. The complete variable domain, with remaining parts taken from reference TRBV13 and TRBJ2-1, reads AAGVIQSPRHLIKEKRETATLKCYPIPRHDTVYWYQQGPGQDPQFLISFYEKMQSDKGSIPDRFSAQQFSDYHSELNMSSLELGDSALYFCASSLALERTRGDFFGPGTRLTVL.

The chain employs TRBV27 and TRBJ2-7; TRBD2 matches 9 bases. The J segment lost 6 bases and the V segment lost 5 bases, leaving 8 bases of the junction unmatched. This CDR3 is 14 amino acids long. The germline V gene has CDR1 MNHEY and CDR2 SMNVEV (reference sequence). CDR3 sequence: CASSPGLAPPEQYF. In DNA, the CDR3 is TGTGCCAGCAGTCCGGGACTAGCTCCTCCCGAGCAGTACTTC.

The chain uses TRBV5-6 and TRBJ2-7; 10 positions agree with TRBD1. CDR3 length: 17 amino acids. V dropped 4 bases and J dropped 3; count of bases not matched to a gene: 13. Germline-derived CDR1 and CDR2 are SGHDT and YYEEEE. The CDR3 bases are TGTGCCAGCAGCCCGTTGGGACAGGGGAATCCTAACTACGAGCAGTACTTC. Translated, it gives CASSPLGQGNPNYEQYF. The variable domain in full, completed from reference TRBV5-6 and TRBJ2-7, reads DAGVTQSPTHLIKTRGQQVTLRCSPKSGHDTVSWYQQALGQGPQFIFQYYEEEERQRGNFPDRFSGHQFPNYSSELNVNALLLGDSALYLCASSPLGQGNPNYEQYFGPGTRLTVT.

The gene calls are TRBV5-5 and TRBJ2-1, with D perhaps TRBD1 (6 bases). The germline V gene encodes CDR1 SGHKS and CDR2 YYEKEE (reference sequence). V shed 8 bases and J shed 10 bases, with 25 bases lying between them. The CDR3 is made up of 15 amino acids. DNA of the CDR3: TGTGCCAGTAACACCAGCCCTCGCAGCCAGGGGGAGCAGTTCTTC. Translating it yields CASNTSPRSQGEQFF.

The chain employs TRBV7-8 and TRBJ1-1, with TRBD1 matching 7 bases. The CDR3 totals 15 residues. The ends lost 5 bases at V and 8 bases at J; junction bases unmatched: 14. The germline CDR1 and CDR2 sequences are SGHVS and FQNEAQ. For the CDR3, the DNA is TGTGCCAGCAGCCCGTTGGACAGGAGGGGGTTAGAAGCTTTCTTT. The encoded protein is CASSPLDRRGLEAFF.

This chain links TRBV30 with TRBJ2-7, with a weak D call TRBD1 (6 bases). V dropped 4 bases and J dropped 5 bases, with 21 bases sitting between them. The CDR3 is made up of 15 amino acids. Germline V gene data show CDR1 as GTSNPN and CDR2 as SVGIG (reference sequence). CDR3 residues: CAWNRAVSLPDEQYF. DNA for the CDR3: TGTGCCTGGAACAGGGCGGTAAGCCTACCGGACGAGCAGTACTTC.

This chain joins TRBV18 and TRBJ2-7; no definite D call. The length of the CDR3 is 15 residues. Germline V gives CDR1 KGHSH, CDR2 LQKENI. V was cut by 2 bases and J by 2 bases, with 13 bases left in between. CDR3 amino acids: CASSPEFSRPYEQYF. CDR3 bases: TGTGCCAGCTCACCAGAGTTTAGCAGGCCCTACGAGCAGTACTTC. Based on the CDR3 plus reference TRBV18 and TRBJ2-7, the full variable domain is NAGVMQNPRHLVRRRGQEARLRCSPMKGHSHVYWYRQLPEEGLKFMVYLQKENIIDESGMPKERFSAEFPKEGPSILRIQQVVRGDSAAYFCASSPEFSRPYEQYFGPGTRLTVT.

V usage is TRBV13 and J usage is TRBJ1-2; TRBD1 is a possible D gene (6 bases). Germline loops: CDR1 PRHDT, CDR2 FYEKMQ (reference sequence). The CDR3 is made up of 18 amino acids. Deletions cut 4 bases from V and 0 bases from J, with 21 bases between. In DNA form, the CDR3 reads TGTGCCAGCAGCTCCACCCTGGGGGCAGGGACCACTAACTATGGCTACACCTTC. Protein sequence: CASSSTLGAGTTNYGYTF.

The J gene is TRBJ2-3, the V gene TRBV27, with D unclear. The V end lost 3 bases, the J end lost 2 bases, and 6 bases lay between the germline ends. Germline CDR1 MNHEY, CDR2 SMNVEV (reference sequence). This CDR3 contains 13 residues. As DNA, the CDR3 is TGTGCCAGCAGTTTCCCGAACACAGATACGCAGTATTTT. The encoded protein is CASSFPNTDTQYF.

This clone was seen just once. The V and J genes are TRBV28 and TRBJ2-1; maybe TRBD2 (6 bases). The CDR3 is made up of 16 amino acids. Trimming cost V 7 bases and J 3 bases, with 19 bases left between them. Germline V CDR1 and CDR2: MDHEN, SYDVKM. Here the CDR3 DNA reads TGTGCCAGCAAACTAACTGTAGCGGAGAACTACAATGAGCAGTTCTTC. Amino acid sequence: CASKLTVAENYNEQFF.

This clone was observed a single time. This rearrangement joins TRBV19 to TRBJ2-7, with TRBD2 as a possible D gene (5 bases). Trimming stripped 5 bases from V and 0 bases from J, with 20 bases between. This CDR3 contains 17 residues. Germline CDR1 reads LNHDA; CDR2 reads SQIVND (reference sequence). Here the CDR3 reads CASSPQLGDPSSYEQYF. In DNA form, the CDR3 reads TGTGCCAGTAGTCCTCAATTGGGAGATCCAAGCTCCTACGAGCAGTACTTC.

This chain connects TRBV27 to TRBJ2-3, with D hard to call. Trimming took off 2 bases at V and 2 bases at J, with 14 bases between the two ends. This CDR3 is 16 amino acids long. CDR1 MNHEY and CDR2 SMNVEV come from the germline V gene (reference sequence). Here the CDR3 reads CASSLSSRSYTDTQYF. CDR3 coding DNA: TGTGCCAGCAGTTTAAGCTCCCGTTCCTACACAGATACGCAGTATTTT.

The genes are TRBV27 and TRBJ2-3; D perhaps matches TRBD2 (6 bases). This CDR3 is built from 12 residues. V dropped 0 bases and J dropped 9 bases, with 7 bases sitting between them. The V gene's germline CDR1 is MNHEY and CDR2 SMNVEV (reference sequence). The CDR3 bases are TGTGCCAGCAGTTTATCCGGACTAACGCAGTATTTT. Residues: CASSLSGLTQYF.

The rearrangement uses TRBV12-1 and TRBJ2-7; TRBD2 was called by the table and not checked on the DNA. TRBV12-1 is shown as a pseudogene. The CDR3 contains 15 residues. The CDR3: CASSFARWRTYEQYF. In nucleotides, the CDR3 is TGTGCCAGCAGCTTTGCGCGCTGGAGAACCTACGAGCAGTACTTC.

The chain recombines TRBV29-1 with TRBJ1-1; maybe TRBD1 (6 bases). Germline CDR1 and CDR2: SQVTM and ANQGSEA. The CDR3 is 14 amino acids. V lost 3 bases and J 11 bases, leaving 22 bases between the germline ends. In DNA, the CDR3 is TGCAGCGTTGAGCGGGAGGGGACAACCCTTCGGGCTTTCTTT. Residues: CSVEREGTTLRAFF.

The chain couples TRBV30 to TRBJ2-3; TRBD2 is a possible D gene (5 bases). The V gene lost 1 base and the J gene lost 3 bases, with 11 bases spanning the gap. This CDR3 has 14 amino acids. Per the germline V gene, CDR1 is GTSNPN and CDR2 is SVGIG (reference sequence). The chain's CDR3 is CAWSEASRTDTQYF. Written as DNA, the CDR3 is TGTGCCTGGAGTGAGGCTAGCCGAACAGATACGCAGTATTTT. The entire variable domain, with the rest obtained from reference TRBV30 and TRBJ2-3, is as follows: SQTIHQWPATLVQPVGSPLSLECTVEGTSNPNLYWYRQAAGRGLQLLFYSVGIGQISSEVPQNLSASRPQDRQFILSSKKLLLSDSGFYLCAWSEASRTDTQYFGPGTRLTVL.

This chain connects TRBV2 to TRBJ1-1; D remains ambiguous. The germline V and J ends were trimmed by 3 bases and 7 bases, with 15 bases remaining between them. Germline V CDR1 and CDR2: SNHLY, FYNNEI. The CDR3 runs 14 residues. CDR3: CASSDGEKLSEAFF. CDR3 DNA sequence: TGTGCCAGCAGTGATGGCGAGAAGCTCAGTGAAGCTTTCTTT.